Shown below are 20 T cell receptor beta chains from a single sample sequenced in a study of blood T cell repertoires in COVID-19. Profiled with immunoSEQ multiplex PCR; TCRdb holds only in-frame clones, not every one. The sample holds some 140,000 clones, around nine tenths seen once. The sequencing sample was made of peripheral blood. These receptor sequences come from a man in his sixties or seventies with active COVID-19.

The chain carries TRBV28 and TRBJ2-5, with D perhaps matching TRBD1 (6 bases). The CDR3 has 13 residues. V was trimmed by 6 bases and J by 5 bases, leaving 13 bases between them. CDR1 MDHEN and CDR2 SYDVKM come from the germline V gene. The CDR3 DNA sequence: TGTGCCAGCAGCCGTACAGGGCTGGAGACCCAGTACTTC. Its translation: CASSRTGLETQYF.

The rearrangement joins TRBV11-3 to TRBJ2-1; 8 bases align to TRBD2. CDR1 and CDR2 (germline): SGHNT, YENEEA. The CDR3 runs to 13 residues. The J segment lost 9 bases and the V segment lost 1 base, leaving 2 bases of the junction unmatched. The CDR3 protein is CASSLAGGGEQFF. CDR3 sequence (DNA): TGTGCCAGCAGCTTAGCCGGGGGGGGTGAGCAGTTCTTC.

The CDR3 DNA follows: TGTGCCAGCAGTCCCCCCCCGGTAATGGATCAGCCCCAGCATTTT. Translated, it gives CASSPPPVMDQPQHF. The chain couples TRBV28 to TRBJ1-5; D is undetermined. The CDR3 contains 15 residues. V lost 5 bases and J lost 5, with 16 bases in between. The germline V gene encodes CDR1 MDHEN and CDR2 SYDVKM.

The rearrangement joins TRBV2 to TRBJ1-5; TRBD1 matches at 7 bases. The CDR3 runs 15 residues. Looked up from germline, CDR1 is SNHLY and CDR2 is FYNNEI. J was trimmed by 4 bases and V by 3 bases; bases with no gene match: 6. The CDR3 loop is CASSEYRDRNQPQHF. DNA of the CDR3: TGTGCCAGCAGTGAGTACCGGGACAGAAATCAGCCCCAGCATTTT.

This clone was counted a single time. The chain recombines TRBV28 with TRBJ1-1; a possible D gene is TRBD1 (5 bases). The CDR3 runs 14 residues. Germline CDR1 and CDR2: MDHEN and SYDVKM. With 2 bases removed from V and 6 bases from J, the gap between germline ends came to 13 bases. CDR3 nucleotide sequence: TGTGCCAGCAGTTTAAGGACACGGCAGTCTGAAGCTTTCTTT. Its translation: CASSLRTRQSEAFF.

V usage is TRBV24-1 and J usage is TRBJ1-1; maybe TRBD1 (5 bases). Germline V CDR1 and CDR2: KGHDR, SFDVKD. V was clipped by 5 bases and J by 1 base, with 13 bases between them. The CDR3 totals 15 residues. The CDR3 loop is CATSGGKGQNTEAFF. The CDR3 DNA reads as TGTGCCACCAGTGGAGGTAAGGGGCAGAACACTGAAGCTTTCTTT.

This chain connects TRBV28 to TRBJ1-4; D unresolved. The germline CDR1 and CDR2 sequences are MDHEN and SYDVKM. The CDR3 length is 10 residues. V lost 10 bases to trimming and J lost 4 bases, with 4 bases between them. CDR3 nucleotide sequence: TGTGCCACCCATAATGAAAAACTGTTTTTT. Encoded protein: CATHNEKLFF.

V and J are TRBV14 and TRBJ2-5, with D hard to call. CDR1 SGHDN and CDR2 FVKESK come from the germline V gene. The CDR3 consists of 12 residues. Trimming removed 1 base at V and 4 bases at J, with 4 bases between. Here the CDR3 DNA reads TGTGCCAGCAGCCAAGCCCGAGAGACCCAGTACTTC. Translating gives CASSQARETQYF.

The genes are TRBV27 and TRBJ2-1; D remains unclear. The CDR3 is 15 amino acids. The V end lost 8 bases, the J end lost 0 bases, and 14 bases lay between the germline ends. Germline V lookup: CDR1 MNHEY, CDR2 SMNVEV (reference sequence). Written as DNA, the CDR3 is TGTGCCAGCGGTAAGCTGATCCTCTCCTACAATGAGCAGTTCTTC. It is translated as CASGKLILSYNEQFF.

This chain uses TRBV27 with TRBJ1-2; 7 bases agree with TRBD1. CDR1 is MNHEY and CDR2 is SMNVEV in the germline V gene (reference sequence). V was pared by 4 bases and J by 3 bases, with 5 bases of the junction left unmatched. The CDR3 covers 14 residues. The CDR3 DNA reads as TGTGCCAGCAGTTCCCTTACAGGGGACTATGGCTACACCTTC. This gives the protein CASSSLTGDYGYTF.

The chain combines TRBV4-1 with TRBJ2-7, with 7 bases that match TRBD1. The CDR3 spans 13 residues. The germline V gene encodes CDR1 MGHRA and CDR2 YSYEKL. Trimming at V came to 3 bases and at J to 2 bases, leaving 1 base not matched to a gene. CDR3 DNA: TGCGCCAGCAGCCAGACAGGGACCTACGAGCAGTACTTC. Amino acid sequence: CASSQTGTYEQYF.

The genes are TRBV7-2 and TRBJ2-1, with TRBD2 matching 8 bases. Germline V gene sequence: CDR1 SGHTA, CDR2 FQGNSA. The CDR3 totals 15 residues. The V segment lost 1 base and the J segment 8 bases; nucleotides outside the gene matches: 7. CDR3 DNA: TGTGCCAGCAGCTTAGAGCTAGCGGGTGGGCATGAGCAGTTCTTC. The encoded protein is CASSLELAGGHEQFF. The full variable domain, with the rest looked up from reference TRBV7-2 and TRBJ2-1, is GAGVSQSPSNKVTEKGKDVELRCDPISGHTALYWYRQSLGQGLEFLIYFQGNSAPDKSGLPSDRFSAERTGGSVSTLTIQRTQQEDSAVYLCASSLELAGGHEQFFGPGTRLTVL.

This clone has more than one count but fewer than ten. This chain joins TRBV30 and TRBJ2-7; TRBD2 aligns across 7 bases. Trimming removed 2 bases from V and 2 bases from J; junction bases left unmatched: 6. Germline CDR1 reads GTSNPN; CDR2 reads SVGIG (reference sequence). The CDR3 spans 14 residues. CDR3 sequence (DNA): TGTGCCTGGAGTTGGGGCGGGAGAGCCTACGAGCAGTACTTC. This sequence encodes CAWSWGGRAYEQYF. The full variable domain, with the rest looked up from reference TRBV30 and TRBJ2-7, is SQTIHQWPATLVQPVGSPLSLECTVEGTSNPNLYWYRQAAGRGLQLLFYSVGIGQISSEVPQNLSASRPQDRQFILSSKKLLLSDSGFYLCAWSWGGRAYEQYFGPGTRLTVT.

The CDR3 bases are TGCGCCAGCAGCTCTGCGGGGAACACCGGGGAGCTGTTTTTT. It translates to CASSSAGNTGELFF. The chain is built from TRBV4-1 and TRBJ2-2, with D possibly being TRBD2 (5 bases). The germline V gene has CDR1 MGHRA and CDR2 YSYEKL. This CDR3 has 14 amino acids. Trimming took 5 bases from V and 1 from J, leaving 8 bases between them.

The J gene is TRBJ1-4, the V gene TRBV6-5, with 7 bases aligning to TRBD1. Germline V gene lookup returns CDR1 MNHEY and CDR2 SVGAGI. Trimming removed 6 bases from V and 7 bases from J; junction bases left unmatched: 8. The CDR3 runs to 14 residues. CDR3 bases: TGTGCCAGCAGGACCCACCCAGGGGGTGAAAAACTGTTTTTT. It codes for CASRTHPGGEKLFF.

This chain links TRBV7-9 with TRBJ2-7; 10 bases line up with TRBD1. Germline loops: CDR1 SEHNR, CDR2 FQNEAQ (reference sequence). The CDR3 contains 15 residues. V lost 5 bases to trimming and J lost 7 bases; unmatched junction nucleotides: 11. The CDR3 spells CASSATGTGAGEQYF. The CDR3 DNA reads TGTGCCAGCAGCGCCACCGGGACAGGGGCGGGAGAGCAGTACTTC.

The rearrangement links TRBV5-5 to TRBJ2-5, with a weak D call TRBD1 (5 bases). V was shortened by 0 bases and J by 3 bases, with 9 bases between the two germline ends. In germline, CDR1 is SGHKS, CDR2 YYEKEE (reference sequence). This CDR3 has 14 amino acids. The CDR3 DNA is TGTGCCAGCAGCTTGGGTCCGACAGAAGAGACCCAGTACTTC. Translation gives CASSLGPTEETQYF.

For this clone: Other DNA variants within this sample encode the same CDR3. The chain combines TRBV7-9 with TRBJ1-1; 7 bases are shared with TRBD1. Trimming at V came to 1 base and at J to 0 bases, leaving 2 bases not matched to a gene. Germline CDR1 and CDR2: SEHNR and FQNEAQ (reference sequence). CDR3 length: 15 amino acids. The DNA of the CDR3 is TGTGCCAGCAGCTTAGAACAGGGGTTGAACACTGAAGCTTTCTTT. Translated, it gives CASSLEQGLNTEAFF.

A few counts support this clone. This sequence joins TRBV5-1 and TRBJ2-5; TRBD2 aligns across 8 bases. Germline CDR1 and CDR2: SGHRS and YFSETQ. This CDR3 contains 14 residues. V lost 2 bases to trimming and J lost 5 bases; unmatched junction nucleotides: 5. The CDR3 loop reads CASSFSGAQETQYF. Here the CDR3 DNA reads TGCGCCAGCAGCTTTAGCGGGGCGCAGGAGACCCAGTACTTC.

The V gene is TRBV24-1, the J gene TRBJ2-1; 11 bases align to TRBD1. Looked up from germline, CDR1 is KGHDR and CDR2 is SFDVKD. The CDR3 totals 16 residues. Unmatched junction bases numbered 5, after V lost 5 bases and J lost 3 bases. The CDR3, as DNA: TGTGCCACCAGTGCCACGGGGACAGGGGGCTACAATGAGCAGTTCTTC. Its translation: CATSATGTGGYNEQFF.